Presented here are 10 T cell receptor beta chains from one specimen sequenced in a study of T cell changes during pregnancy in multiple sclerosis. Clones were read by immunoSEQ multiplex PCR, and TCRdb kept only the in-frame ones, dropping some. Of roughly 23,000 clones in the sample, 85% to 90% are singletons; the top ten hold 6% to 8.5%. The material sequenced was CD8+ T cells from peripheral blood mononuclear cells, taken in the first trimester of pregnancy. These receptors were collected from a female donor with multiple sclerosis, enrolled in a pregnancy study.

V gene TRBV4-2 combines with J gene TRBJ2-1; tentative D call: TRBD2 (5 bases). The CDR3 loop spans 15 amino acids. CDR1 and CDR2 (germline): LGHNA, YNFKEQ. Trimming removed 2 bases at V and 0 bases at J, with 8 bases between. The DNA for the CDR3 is TGTGCCAGCAGCCAACTGAGCGGCTCCTACAATGAGCAGTTCTTC. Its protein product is CASSQLSGSYNEQFF.

CDR3 sequence reads: CASSYSSSGGSEKLFF. The CDR3 nucleotides read TGTGCCAGCAGTTACTCGTCGTCGGGTGGTAGTGAAAAACTGTTTTTT. This rearrangement joins TRBV6-5 to TRBJ1-4; D is unclear. In germline, CDR1 is MNHEY, CDR2 SVGAGI. Deletions cut 0 bases from V and 7 bases from J, with 15 bases between. The CDR3 is made up of 16 amino acids.

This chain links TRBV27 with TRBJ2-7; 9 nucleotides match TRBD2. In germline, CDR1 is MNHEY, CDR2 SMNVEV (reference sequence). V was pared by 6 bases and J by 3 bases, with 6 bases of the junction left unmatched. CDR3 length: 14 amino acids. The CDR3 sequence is CASRSLAGYYEQYF. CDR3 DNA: TGTGCCAGCAGATCCCTAGCGGGATACTACGAGCAGTACTTC.

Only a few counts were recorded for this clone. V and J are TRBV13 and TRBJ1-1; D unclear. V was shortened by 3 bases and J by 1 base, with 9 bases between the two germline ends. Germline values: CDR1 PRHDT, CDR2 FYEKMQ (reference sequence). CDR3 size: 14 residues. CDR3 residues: CASSFLGGNTEAFF. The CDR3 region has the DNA TGTGCCAGCAGCTTCCTAGGCGGGAACACTGAAGCTTTCTTT.

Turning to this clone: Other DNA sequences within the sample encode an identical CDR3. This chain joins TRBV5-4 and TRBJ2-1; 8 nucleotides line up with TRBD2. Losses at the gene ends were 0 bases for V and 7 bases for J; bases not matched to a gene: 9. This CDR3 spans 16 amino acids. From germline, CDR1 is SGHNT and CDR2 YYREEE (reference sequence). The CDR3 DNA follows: TGTGCCAGCAGCTTGGAGGGACTAGAATATCGGAATGAGCAGTTCTTC. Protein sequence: CASSLEGLEYRNEQFF.

CDR3 protein: CASSSSIRSGANYGYTF. In DNA form, the CDR3 reads TGTGCCAGCAGCTCTAGCATCCGGTCAGGGGCCAACTATGGCTACACCTTC. This chain uses TRBV7-9 with TRBJ1-2, with TRBD1 as a possible D gene (6 bases). Germline lookup yields CDR1 SEHNR and CDR2 FQNEAQ (reference sequence). V was cut by 4 bases and J by 2 bases, with 20 bases left in between. This CDR3 is built from 17 residues. The full variable domain, rest sourced from reference TRBV7-9 and TRBJ1-2, is DTGVSQNPRHKITKRGQNVTFRCDPISEHNRLYWYRQTLGQGPEFLTYFQNEAQLEKSRLLSDRFSAERPKGSFSTLEIQRTEQGDSAMYLCASSSSIRSGANYGYTFGSGTRLTVV.

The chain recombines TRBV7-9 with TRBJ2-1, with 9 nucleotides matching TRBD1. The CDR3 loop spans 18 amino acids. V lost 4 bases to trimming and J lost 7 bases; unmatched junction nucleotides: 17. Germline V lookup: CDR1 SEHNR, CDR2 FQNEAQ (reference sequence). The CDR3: CASSSSPGQGSADNEQFF. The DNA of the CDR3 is TGTGCCAGCAGCTCAAGTCCGGGACAGGGTTCGGCGGATAATGAGCAGTTCTTC.

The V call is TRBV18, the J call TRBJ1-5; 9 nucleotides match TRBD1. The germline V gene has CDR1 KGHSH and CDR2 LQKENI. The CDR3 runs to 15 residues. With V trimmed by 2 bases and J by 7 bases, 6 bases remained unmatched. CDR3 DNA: TGTGCCAGCTCACCAGAAAACAGGGGGCGGCAGCCCCAGCATTTT. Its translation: CASSPENRGRQPQHF.

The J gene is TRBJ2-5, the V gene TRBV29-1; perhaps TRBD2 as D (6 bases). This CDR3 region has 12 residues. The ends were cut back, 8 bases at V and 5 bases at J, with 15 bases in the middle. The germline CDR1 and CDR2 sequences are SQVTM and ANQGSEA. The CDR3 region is CSLELSGETQYF. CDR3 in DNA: TGCAGCTTGGAACTGAGCGGGGAGACCCAGTACTTC.

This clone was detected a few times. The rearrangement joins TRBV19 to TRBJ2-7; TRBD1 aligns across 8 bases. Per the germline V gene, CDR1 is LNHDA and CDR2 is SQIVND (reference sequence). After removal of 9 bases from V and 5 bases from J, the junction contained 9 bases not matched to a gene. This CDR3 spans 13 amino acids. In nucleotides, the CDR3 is TGTGCCAGCTCGGACAGGGAGATCCACGAGCAGTACTTC. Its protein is CASSDREIHEQYF.